This T cell receptor (beta chain) was identified during a study of T cells after yellow fever vaccination. V gave up 6 bases and J gave up 3 bases; unmatched junction bases: 7. CDR3 length: 15 residues. Germline V CDR1 and CDR2: MNHNS, SASEGT. This clonotype appeared a few times. Its antigen is unidentified. Each CDR3 protein gets one entry after TCRdb re-called the 5' RACE reads with MiXCR. Altogether about 58,000 distinct CDR3 sequences are present, approximately 7% being singletons, with the ten largest covering about 40%. Study-wide points: A faster peak, day 5 versus 15, was reached by the weaker secondary response.

Material: CD8+ T cells sorted from PBMCs, obtained on the day of the first yellow fever vaccination. The source is a man younger than 30 who received the YFV17D yellow fever vaccine. The chain combines TRBV6-1 with TRBJ1-3; TRBD1 agrees at 8 bases. CDR3 in amino acids: CASSPTGGGGNTIYF. CDR3 nucleotide sequence: TGTGCCAGCAGCCCCACAGGGGGTGGTGGAAACACCATATATTTT.